The clone carrying this TCR beta chain was seen repeatedly, ten times or more. Its antigen is unidentified. This entry comes from a study of metastatic and nonmetastatic thyroid tumors. About the study: Repertoires from malignant and benign thyroid patients were compared across blood and tumor or nodule tissue. Findings and limits, study-wide: Malignant tumors reportedly showed significantly higher TCR beta diversity than benign nodules in both blood and tumor.

V lost 4 bases, J lost 8 bases, and 24 bases lay in between. CDR3 length: 16 residues. Germline values: CDR1 SGHTS, CDR2 YDEGEE. Authors' methods: Between-group CDR3 differences, defined by clinicopathological status, yielded a distant-metastasis classifier for papillary thyroid cancer. TCRdb recomputed clones from the PCR reads via MiXCR. The V and J calls reflect TCRdb's pipeline rather than the authors' work. The sample includes about 32,000 clones, under 8% of them seen just once. All patients were treatment-naive before thyroid surgery. The chain employs TRBV5-8 and TRBJ1-2; the D gene is possibly TRBD1 (6 bases). The sample was blood. The clonotype comes from a female donor with papillary thyroid cancer or a benign thyroid nodule (not recorded which). Some clones in this sample may be carry-over from other donors' samples. The CDR3 is CASSKSRAPGAYGYTF. The CDR3 region has the DNA TGTGCCAGCAGCAAATCACGTGCTCCGGGGGCTTACGGCTACACCTTC.